The text below deals with one T cell receptor (beta chain). Vbeta (60) and Jbeta (13) primers were used in the PCR. Using immunoSEQ multiplex PCR, the repertoire was profiled, and TCRdb retains in-frame clones only, with some absent. The top ten hold 15% of the sample, which has around 220,000 clones, about three quarters seen once. This sample was included in a study of cytomegalovirus exposure and HLA in healthy donors. Sequencing used PBMCs. This sequence originates from a middle-aged man in good health and CMV-seronegative.

Here the CDR3 reads CASRVGTANTGELFF. The CDR3 coding sequence is TGTGCCAGCAGGGTAGGGACAGCGAACACCGGGGAGCTGTTTTTT. The chain employs TRBV4-2 and TRBJ2-2; 7 bases agree with TRBD1. This CDR3 region has 15 residues. Per germline, CDR1 LGHNA and CDR2 YNFKEQ. Trimming removed 6 bases from V and 0 bases from J; junction bases left unmatched: 4.